This TCR beta chain was obtained from a study of human CD8 memory T cell subsets. The source of the PBMC was buffy coats of healthy donors. The study used negative magnetic separation to enrich total CD8+ T cells. Duplicate vials of about 150,000 sorted CD8+ T cells per subset supplied the RNA. Investigators built TCR beta libraries using UMI-labeled 5' RACE. TCRdb re-called the 5' RACE reads and gives one entry per CDR3 protein, without DNA. The specimen's table records about 6,700 distinct CDR3 sequences. Findings of the study overall: Stem-like memory and precursor exhausted T cell repertoires barely overlapped.

About this clonotype itself: The antigen remains unidentified.

The material sequenced was CD8+ T cells from PBMCs. This clonotype originated in a human donor in good health.

The CDR3 sequence: CASRFNTEAFF. This rearrangement joins TRBV27 to TRBJ1-1. The CDR3 is 11 residues long. CDR1 is MNHEY, CDR2 SMNVEV, per germline (reference sequence).